The sequence of this T cell receptor beta chain was determined in a study of T cell repertoires in cytomegalovirus infection. The study, taken as a whole, reports: Ex vivo, HLA-C-restricted CMV-specific TCR beta clonotypes prevailed over the rest of the response.

TCRdb processed the reads anew with MiXCR; each CDR3 protein has one entry. The sample consists of 160,000 or so distinct CDR3 sequences, roughly 15% of them appearing once. To note about this clonotype: Its antigen is as yet unknown.

V was clipped by 6 bases and J by 3 bases, with 12 bases between them. Germline CDR1 is MDHEN and CDR2 is SYDVKM. The CDR3 has 14 amino acids. Sequenced input: CD8+ T cells from PBMCs. The chain combines TRBV28 with TRBJ1-5; the D gene is possibly TRBD1 (5 bases). The TCR comes from a human donor in good health (CMV status not recorded). Some clones in this sample may be carry-over from other donors' samples. The CDR3 loop is CASSPSGVNQPQHF. The DNA for the CDR3 is TGTGCCAGCAGCCCGTCGGGGGTCAATCAGCCCCAGCATTTT.